In this sample, the clone carrying this T cell receptor beta chain turned up once. Germline-derived CDR1 and CDR2 are MNHNY and SVGAGI (reference sequence). The CDR3 runs 15 residues. The J segment lost 4 bases and the V segment lost 2 bases, leaving 5 bases of the junction unmatched. The record originates from a study of T cell changes during pregnancy in multiple sclerosis. The protocol was immunoSEQ multiplex PCR, while the TCRdb copy is restricted to in-frame clones and leaves out a portion. Seen here are around 130,000 clones, approximately 94% observed once, and the top ten hold approximately 6.3%.

Source: peripheral blood, taken before pregnancy. This chain joins TRBV6-6 and TRBJ2-3; 8 bases are a match to TRBD1. The TCR originated in a female donor with multiple sclerosis, enrolled in a pregnancy study. CDR3 residues: CASSYDRGRADTQYF. The CDR3 DNA reads as TGTGCCAGCAGTTACGACAGGGGAAGGGCAGATACGCAGTATTTT.